Following are 6 T cell receptor beta chains from one sample sequenced in a study of shared clonotypes between healthy human individuals. The data were produced by immunoSEQ multiplex PCR, yet TCRdb's version contains in-frame clones alone and is incomplete. The table records hundreds of thousands of clones, roughly 97% of them present only once. Sample: naive CD4+ T cells sorted from blood. The subset here: CD45RA+ positively selected. The origin of the receptors is a woman aged 25 to 39 in good health.

The chain combines TRBV5-8 with TRBJ2-7; no definite D call. The CDR3 is made up of 14 amino acids. Germline CDR1 and CDR2: SGHTS and YDEGEE. The V gene lost 1 base and the J gene lost 3 bases, with 11 bases spanning the gap. CDR3 loop: CASSLRVGVYEQYF. As DNA, the CDR3 is TGTGCCAGCAGCTTGCGAGTAGGCGTCTACGAGCAGTACTTC.

The chain couples TRBV5-1 to TRBJ2-1; the match to TRBD2 covers 12 bases. The CDR3 consists of 14 residues. The V and J ends lost 9 bases and 6 bases, in that order; junction bases with no gene match: 7. Germline V gene sequence: CDR1 SGHRS, CDR2 YFSETQ. The CDR3 DNA follows: TGCGCCACCTCTAGCGGGAGGGAGGGCAATGAGCAGTTCTTC. Encoded protein: CATSSGREGNEQFF.

This chain links TRBV28 with TRBJ2-3; 13 bases map to TRBD2. The CDR3 loop spans 16 amino acids. The J segment lost 3 bases and the V segment lost 6 bases, leaving 6 bases of the junction unmatched. From germline, CDR1 is MDHEN and CDR2 SYDVKM. In DNA, the CDR3 is TGTGCCAGCAGCGCTCCGGGACTAGCGGGAACAGATACGCAGTATTTT. This gives the protein CASSAPGLAGTDTQYF.

This sequence joins TRBV19 and TRBJ2-3, with 8 bases matching TRBD1. Trimming took 7 bases from V and 7 from J; bases not matched to a gene: 13. This CDR3 region has 15 residues. The germline V gene encodes CDR1 LNHDA and CDR2 SQIVND (reference sequence). The CDR3 bases are TGTGCCAGTAAGCTCCGGGGACAGGCCCTAAATACGCAGTATTTT. As protein: CASKLRGQALNTQYF.

This chain connects TRBV6-5 to TRBJ2-3; TRBD1 matches at 9 bases. CDR1 and CDR2 from the germline V gene are MNHEY and SVGAGI. This CDR3 comprises 14 residues. The V and J ends lost 0 bases and 8 bases, in that order; junction bases with no gene match: 3. CDR3 protein: CASSYSGQGATQYF. The DNA for the CDR3 is TGTGCCAGCAGTTACTCGGGACAGGGCGCTACGCAGTATTTT.

This rearrangement joins TRBV29-1 to TRBJ2-3; 7 bases are a match to TRBD2. After removal of 5 bases from V and 2 bases from J, the junction contained 7 bases not matched to a gene. The CDR3 extends over 14 amino acids. The germline CDR1 and CDR2 sequences are SQVTM and ANQGSEA. The CDR3 nucleotides read TGCAGCGTTTTGCTAGCGGAGAACACAGATACGCAGTATTTT. It specifies CSVLLAENTDTQYF.